Listed here are 27 T cell receptor beta chains from one sample, sequenced in a study of T cell repertoires in cytomegalovirus infection. For these receptors, no antigen is known. TCRdb called the reads again in MiXCR, with one record for every CDR3 protein. This table holds roughly 730,000 distinct CDR3 sequences, around a third found once. Specimen: cultured PBMCs, collected from culture after CMV antigen stimulation. All receptors derive from a human donor in good health (CMV status not recorded). Some clones in this sample may be carry-over from other donors' samples.

This clonotype was seen once. One end of the junction is discordant with germline, which a read error may explain. V is TRBV18 and J is TRBJ2-3, with 7 bases that match TRBD2. Looked up from germline, CDR1 is KGHSH and CDR2 is LQKENI. The CDR3 is made up of 17 amino acids. The CDR3 nucleotides read TGTGCCAGCTCACCCTTCTTCGGACTAGTTAATTCAGATATGCAGTATTTT. It is translated as CASSPFFGLVNSDMQYF.

This clonotype appeared many times. This chain uses TRBV7-2 with TRBJ2-5; unclear D gene. CDR1 is SGHTA and CDR2 is FQGNSA in the germline V gene. V lost 3 bases, J lost 5 bases, and 10 bases lay in between. CDR3 length: 13 residues. The CDR3 spells CASSFGGSETQYF. The CDR3 DNA reads as TGTGCCAGCAGCTTTGGCGGTTCCGAGACCCAGTACTTC.

V and J are TRBV20-1 and TRBJ1-1; D is possibly TRBD1 (5 bases). Germline loops: CDR1 DFQATT, CDR2 SNEGSKA (reference sequence). Trimming removed 5 bases at V and 4 bases at J, with 17 bases between. CDR3 size: 14 residues. The CDR3 DNA sequence: TGCAGTGCTCCTACTCCGGGACGGACCACTGAAGCTTTCTTT. Encoded protein: CSAPTPGRTTEAFF.

The V and J genes are TRBV6-5 and TRBJ1-1; 7 bases are shared with TRBD1. CDR1 and CDR2 from the germline V gene are MNHEY and SVGAGI. The CDR3 runs to 14 residues. Germline trimming cut 2 bases from V and 6 bases from J; bases unmatched to any gene: 6. Here the CDR3 DNA reads TGTGCCAGCAGTTACGAGGGGGCGAGGGCTGAAGCTTTCTTT. The encoded protein is CASSYEGARAEAFF.

The chain uses TRBV18 and TRBJ2-7, with 10 nucleotides matching TRBD2. This CDR3 contains 16 residues. V dropped 6 bases and J dropped 5; count of bases not matched to a gene: 13. Germline values: CDR1 KGHSH, CDR2 LQKENI. This chain's CDR3 is CASSLGPSGSFNEQYF. The CDR3, as DNA: TGTGCCAGCTCCCTCGGCCCTAGCGGGAGTTTCAACGAGCAGTACTTC.

The chain recombines TRBV11-2 with TRBJ1-4, with D maybe TRBD1 (5 bases). The CDR3 consists of 20 residues. V lost 1 base and J 5 bases, leaving 26 bases between the germline ends. Germline V gene sequence: CDR1 SGHAT, CDR2 FQNNGV. This CDR3 is CASSLGSRDPRRGPNEKLFF. In DNA form, the CDR3 reads TGTGCCAGCAGCTTAGGGAGCCGGGACCCCCGGAGGGGCCCGAATGAAAAACTGTTTTTT. Combining the CDR3 with reference TRBV11-2 and TRBJ1-4 gives the whole variable domain EAGVAQSPRYKIIEKRQSVAFWCNPISGHATLYWYQQILGQGPKLLIQFQNNGVVDDSQLPKDRFSAERLKGVDSTLKIQPAKLEDSAVYLCASSLGSRDPRRGPNEKLFFGSGTQLSVL.

The chain carries TRBV7-9 and TRBJ2-3; 11 nucleotides line up with TRBD2. This CDR3 is 17 amino acids long. V trimming: 3 bases; J trimming: 1 base; junction bases outside the gene matches: 6. The V gene's germline CDR1 is SEHNR and CDR2 FQNEAQ (reference sequence). The CDR3: CASSLNPGLAGTDTQYF. The CDR3 DNA reads TGTGCCAGCAGCTTGAATCCGGGACTAGCGGGCACAGATACGCAGTATTTT.

In its sample, this clonotype was seen a few times. Here the CDR3 reads CASSSGLAGGYEQYF. CDR3 bases: TGTGCCAGTAGTAGCGGACTAGCGGGGGGCTACGAGCAGTACTTC. The rearrangement links TRBV19 to TRBJ2-7, with 14 positions matching TRBD2. CDR1 and CDR2 from the germline V gene are LNHDA and SQIVND (reference sequence). J was trimmed by 3 bases and V by 4 bases; bases with no gene match: 2. This CDR3 has 15 residues.

The chain couples TRBV11-2 to TRBJ2-1; no clear D gene. Looked up from germline, CDR1 is SGHAT and CDR2 is FQNNGV. The germline V and J ends were trimmed by 7 bases and 6 bases, with 10 bases remaining between them. CDR3 length: 12 residues. In DNA form, the CDR3 reads TGTGCCAGCAAACCAGAAGGCAATGAGCAGTTCTTC. It specifies CASKPEGNEQFF.

This clonotype was seen ten or more times. This chain joins TRBV7-2 and TRBJ1-2; D unclear. V dropped 1 base and J dropped 4 bases, with 13 bases sitting between them. The CDR3 is made up of 15 amino acids. Germline V gene data show CDR1 as SGHTA and CDR2 as FQGNSA. The DNA of the CDR3 is TGTGCCAGCAGCTTAGATTTGAGTCAGACCTATGGCTACACCTTC. Translation gives CASSLDLSQTYGYTF.

The genes are TRBV28 and TRBJ2-7; D possibly matches TRBD1 or TRBD2 (6 bases each). The CDR3 is 13 residues long. V was pared by 6 bases and J by 5 bases, with 14 bases between. Germline CDR1 and CDR2: MDHEN and SYDVKM. The CDR3 sequence: CASRAPGADEQYF. The CDR3 DNA sequence: TGTGCCAGCAGGGCCCCGGGGGCTGACGAGCAGTACTTC.

In this sample, this clonotype turned up a few times. The V and J genes are TRBV7-9 and TRBJ2-7; TRBD1 matches 7 bases. CDR3 size: 15 residues. V lost 0 bases, J lost 5 bases, and 7 bases stayed unmatched. Germline CDR1 reads SEHNR; CDR2 reads FQNEAQ (reference sequence). The CDR3 DNA sequence: TGTGCCAGCAGCTTAGCGCGACAGGGCCCGCACGAGCAGTACTTC. Amino acids: CASSLARQGPHEQYF.

This clonotype occurred a few times. The chain couples TRBV11-2 to TRBJ2-3, with no clear D. The CDR3 is 13 amino acids. Germline V lookup: CDR1 SGHAT, CDR2 FQNNGV. V was clipped by 5 bases and J by 11 bases, with 17 bases between them. The CDR3 region has the DNA TGTGCCAGCAGCCATAACCCGGCTATCAAGCAGTATTTT. Translating it yields CASSHNPAIKQYF. Based on the CDR3 plus reference TRBV11-2 and TRBJ2-3, the full variable domain is EAGVAQSPRYKIIEKRQSVAFWCNPISGHATLYWYQQILGQGPKLLIQFQNNGVVDDSQLPKDRFSAERLKGVDSTLKIQPAKLEDSAVYLCASSHNPAIKQYFGPGTRLTVL.

The rearrangement uses TRBV30 and TRBJ1-2; tentatively, D is TRBD1 (6 bases). V was cut by 5 bases and J by 5 bases, with 9 bases left in between. This CDR3 has 11 residues. The germline V gene has CDR1 GTSNPN and CDR2 SVGIG (reference sequence). The chain's CDR3 is CAWVGAYGYTF. Written as DNA, the CDR3 is TGTGCCTGGGTGGGGGCTTATGGCTACACCTTC.

The sample holds a few counts of this clonotype. This chain connects TRBV4-2 to TRBJ1-2; maybe TRBD1 (6 bases). The CDR3 runs to 13 residues. The germline gives CDR1 LGHNA, CDR2 YNFKEQ. V lost 5 bases, J lost 8 bases, and 15 bases lay in between. The CDR3 sequence: CASSWRGGGGYTF. The DNA for the CDR3 is TGTGCCAGCAGCTGGCGAGGGGGGGGAGGCTACACCTTC.

This chain joins TRBV25-1 and TRBJ1-1; TRBD1 might be the D (5 bases). There are 13 residues in the CDR3. V was clipped by 4 bases and J by 1 base, with 7 bases between them. Germline CDR1 is MGHDK and CDR2 is SYGVNS. In DNA, the CDR3 is TGTGCCAGCAGTGGCAGGGCGAACACTGAAGCTTTCTTT. It yields the protein CASSGRANTEAFF. The whole variable domain, remainder taken from reference TRBV25-1 and TRBJ1-1, is EADIYQTPRYLVIGTGKKITLECSQTMGHDKMYWYQQDPGMELHLIHYSYGVNSTEKGDLSSESTVSRIRTEHFPLTLESARPSHTSQYLCASSGRANTEAFFGQGTRLTVV.

This chain uses TRBV6-2 or TRBV6-3 with TRBJ2-2; D gene ambiguous. In germline, CDR1 is MNHEY, CDR2 SVGEGT. The length of the CDR3 is 15 residues. The V end was cut by 0 bases, the J end by 5 bases, with 10 bases between. The CDR3 nucleotides are TGTGCCAGCAGTTACTCGATAGGATCGACCGGGGAGCTGTTTTTT. Translated: CASSYSIGSTGELFF.

The chain uses TRBV5-1 and TRBJ2-6; 10 nucleotides agree with TRBD1. V shed 6 bases, J shed 2 bases, and the junction held 5 bases outside the gene matches. This CDR3 comprises 16 residues. CDR1 is SGHRS, CDR2 YFSETQ, per germline. CDR3 in amino acids: CASTSTGGAGANVLTF. DNA of the CDR3: TGCGCCAGCACTTCGACAGGGGGCGCTGGGGCCAACGTCCTGACTTTC.

The chain employs TRBV19 and TRBJ2-3; D possibly matches TRBD1 or TRBD2 (5 bases each). V gave up 7 bases and J gave up 5 bases, with 19 bases separating them. The CDR3 loop spans 15 amino acids. The germline CDR1 and CDR2 sequences are LNHDA and SQIVND (reference sequence). CDR3 sequence reads: CASTPGTAWGDTQYF. The CDR3 DNA is TGTGCCAGTACCCCAGGGACCGCTTGGGGAGATACGCAGTATTTT.

Notes on this clonotype: This could be a read error, since a much larger clone is one nucleotide away. The rearrangement joins TRBV7-8 to TRBJ2-7; D ambiguous. This CDR3 spans 15 amino acids. V was cut by 1 base and J by 4 bases, with 14 bases left in between. Germline CDR1 SGHVS, CDR2 FQNEAQ. The CDR3, as DNA: TGTGCCAGCAGCTTAGAGAGACCGGTAGGGTACGAGCAGTACTTC. This sequence encodes CASSLERPVGYEQYF.

The chain links TRBV7-2 to TRBJ2-7, with 8 bases fitting TRBD2. Trimming took 4 bases from V and 4 from J; bases not matched to a gene: 9. The CDR3 runs 15 residues. Germline CDR1 is SGHTA and CDR2 is FQGNSA. CDR3 nucleotides: TGTGCCAGCAGCTCGACCGGGACTAGTGATTACGAGCAGTACTTC. Translation: CASSSTGTSDYEQYF.

This clonotype was counted many times. The rearrangement links TRBV7-2 to TRBJ1-2; D not resolved. The CDR3 runs to 13 residues. Germline CDR1 and CDR2: SGHTA and FQGNSA. V was pared by 5 bases and J by 12 bases, with 19 bases between. The CDR3 DNA sequence: TGTGCCAGCAGCAAAGCGGGGATGCATGAGGACACCTTC. Amino acid sequence: CASSKAGMHEDTF.

This sequence joins TRBV6-6 and TRBJ2-1, with 8 positions matching TRBD1. J gave up 5 bases and V 7 bases, and 10 bases lay outside the gene matches. This CDR3 region has 15 residues. Germline CDR1 and CDR2: MNHNY and SVGAGI (reference sequence). The CDR3 DNA follows: TGTGCCAGCACCCGACCGGGACAGGCTAACAATGAGCAGTTCTTC. Protein: CASTRPGQANNEQFF.

This clonotype was seen ten or more times. As DNA, the CDR3 is TGTGCCAGCAGCCGACCACCTTACGAGCAGTACTTC. It codes for CASSRPPYEQYF. V is TRBV7-8 and J is TRBJ2-7; no clear D. Trimming stripped 5 bases from V and 4 bases from J, with 9 bases between. The CDR3 covers 12 residues. CDR1 is SGHVS and CDR2 is FQNEAQ in the germline V gene.

At least ten counts were recorded for this clonotype. The chain has TRBV6-2 or TRBV6-3 and TRBJ2-5, with D possibly TRBD1 on 6 matching bases. The CDR3 sequence is 13 residues long. Germline V lookup: CDR1 MNHEY, CDR2 SVGEGT. Trimming shortened V by 5 bases and J by 2 bases, and 9 bases separated the two germline ends. CDR3 in amino acids: CASSRTEQETQYF. The CDR3 DNA is TGTGCCAGCAGTCGGACAGAGCAAGAGACCCAGTACTTC.

In this sample, this clonotype turned up a few times. The chain links TRBV20-1 to TRBJ1-1; no firm D call. Germline V gene lookup returns CDR1 DFQATT and CDR2 SNEGSKA (reference sequence). V lost 6 bases and J lost 1, with 12 bases in between. The CDR3 runs to 13 residues. The CDR3 reads CSAAGQTNTEAFF. CDR3 coding DNA: TGCAGTGCGGCCGGGCAGACGAACACTGAAGCTTTCTTT.

Here the CDR3 reads CASSFSVVYNEQFF. The CDR3 coding sequence is TGTGCCAGCAGCTTCTCAGTGGTGTACAATGAGCAGTTCTTC. The chain joins TRBV11-2 to TRBJ2-1; D is unclear. V was clipped by 3 bases and J by 4 bases, with 10 bases between them. The CDR3 totals 14 residues. Per the germline V gene, CDR1 is SGHAT and CDR2 is FQNNGV.